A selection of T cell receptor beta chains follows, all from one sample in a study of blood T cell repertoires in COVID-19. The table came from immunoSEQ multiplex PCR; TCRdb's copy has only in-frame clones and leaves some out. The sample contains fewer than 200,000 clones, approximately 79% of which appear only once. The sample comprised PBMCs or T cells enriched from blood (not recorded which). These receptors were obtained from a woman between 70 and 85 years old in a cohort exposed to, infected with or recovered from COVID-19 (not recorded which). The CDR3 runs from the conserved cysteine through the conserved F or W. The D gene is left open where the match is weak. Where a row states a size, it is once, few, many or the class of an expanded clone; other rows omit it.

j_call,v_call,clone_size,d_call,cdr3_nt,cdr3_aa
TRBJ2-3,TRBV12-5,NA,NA,TGTGCTAGTGGTTTATCATCAGATACGCAGTATTTT,CASGLSSDTQYF
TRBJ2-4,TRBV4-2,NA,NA,TGTGCCAGCAGCTCAGAGCTGACGTCCCCGGGGAACATTCAGTACTTC,CASSSELTSPGNIQYF
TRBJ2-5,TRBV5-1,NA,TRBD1,TGCGCCAGCAGCCCTGGGACAGGGGGCGGGGAGACCCAGTACTTC,CASSPGTGGGETQYF
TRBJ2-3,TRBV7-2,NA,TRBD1,TGTGCCAGCAGCTCGACAGGGTCTAGCACAGATACGCAGTATTTT,CASSSTGSSTDTQYF
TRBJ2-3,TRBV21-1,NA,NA,TGTGCCAGCAGCAAAAAAGAGGGAGGGCCGATAGATACGCAGTATTTT,CASSKKEGGPIDTQYF
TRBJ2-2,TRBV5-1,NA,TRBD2,TGCGCCAGCAGCTTTCCGGGAGGGCGCAACACCGGGGAGCTGTTTTTT,CASSFPGGRNTGELFF
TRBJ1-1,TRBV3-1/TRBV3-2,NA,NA,TGTGCCAGCAGCCAAAGTGGCTCGGGCACTGAAGCTTTCTTT,CASSQSGSGTEAFF
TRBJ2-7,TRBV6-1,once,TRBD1,TGTGCCAGCAGTGAAGCGAGGGACAGGGTGTATCCCTACGAGCAGTACTTC,CASSEARDRVYPYEQYF
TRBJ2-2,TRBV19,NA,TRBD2,TGTGCCAGTACCATTCCGGGACTATACGGCGGGGAGCTGTTTTTT,CASTIPGLYGGELFF
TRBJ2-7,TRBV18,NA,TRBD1,TGTGCCAGCTCACCGACAGGGGAATTGGGGTACGAGCAGTACTTC,CASSPTGELGYEQYF
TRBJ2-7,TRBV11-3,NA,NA,TGTGCCAGCAGCTGGGGACAATACTACGAGCAGTACTTC,CASSWGQYYEQYF
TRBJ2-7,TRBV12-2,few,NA,TGTGCAAGTCGCTTATTCAGCGAAGACTACGAGCAGTACTTC,CASRLFSEDYEQYF
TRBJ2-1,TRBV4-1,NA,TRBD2,TGCGCCAGCAGCCAAGGGACTAGCGGGAGTCGGAGTGAGCAGTTCTTC,CASSQGTSGSRSEQFF
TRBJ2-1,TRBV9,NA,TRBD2,TGTGCCAGCAGCGTACGAGGGACTAGCGGGAGAAATGAGCAGTTCTTC,CASSVRGTSGRNEQFF
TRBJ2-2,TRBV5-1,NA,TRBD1,TGCGCCAGCGGACAGGCCTACACCGGGGAGCTGTTTTTT,CASGQAYTGELFF
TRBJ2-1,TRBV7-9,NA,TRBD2,TGTGCCAGCAGGTATGGGACTAGCGATGAGCAGTTCTTC,CASRYGTSDEQFF
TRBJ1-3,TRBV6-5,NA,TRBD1,TGTGCCAGCAGTTCCACAGGGGTGGGAAACACCATATATTTT,CASSSTGVGNTIYF
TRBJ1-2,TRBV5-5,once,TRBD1,TGTGCCAGCAGCCGTGCAGGGACAGGGAGATATGGCTACACCTTC,CASSRAGTGRYGYTF
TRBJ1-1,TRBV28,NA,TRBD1,TGTGCCAGCAGCGTACAGGGGGCAGTCACTGAAGCTTTCTTT,CASSVQGAVTEAFF
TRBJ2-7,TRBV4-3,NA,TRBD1,TGCGCCAGCAGCCAAGATCTAGGACAGGGATACGAGCAGTACTTC,CASSQDLGQGYEQYF
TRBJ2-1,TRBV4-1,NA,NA,TGCGCCAGCAGCCAATCGACTAGGATGGAGCAGTTCTTC,CASSQSTRMEQFF